This T cell receptor (beta chain) was observed in a study of T-cell reconstitution after alpha-beta-depleted transplantation in children. As it was prepared, the TCRbeta library received unique molecular identifiers. TCRdb re-called the PCR reads with MiXCR, one entry per CDR3 protein. The table includes 200,000 to 250,000 distinct CDR3 sequences, around 12% detected once. This clonotype was seen only a few times. V lost 1 base to trimming and J lost 7 bases; unmatched junction nucleotides: 7. The germline V gene encodes CDR1 SGHVS and CDR2 FQNEAQ. There are 14 residues in the CDR3. The J gene is TRBJ2-7, the V gene TRBV7-8, with TRBD1 matching over 7 bases. This clonotype was obtained from a human donor who donated a stem cell graft to a child with acute lymphoblastic leukemia. The source was PBMCs from the stem cell graft donor, collected from the stem cell graft. The CDR3 DNA reads TGTGCCAGCAGCTTAGAGGGGGCGACGGGGGAGCAGTACTTC. It translates to CASSLEGATGEQYF.